This entry describes one T cell receptor beta chain. This clone's antigen is unknown. Per-base quality was not reported, and no clone a single base away is much larger than it. For sequencing of the TCRbeta CDR3 region, genomic DNA was extracted from the sorted cells. The immunoSEQ Assay was used for sequencing of TCRbeta CDR3 regions. The table was pulled from immuneACCESS by TCRdb, which kept in-frame rearrangements only. Such tables lose some clones; where checked, under half of the loss comes from unresolved V genes, and the rest has no known cause. The sample data list about 76,000 clones, and approximately 83% of these were observed just once. The biggest ten clones account for around 5.1% of the sample. Trimming removed 6 bases from V and 5 bases from J, leaving 11 bases between the germline ends. CDR1 and CDR2, per the germline V gene, are MDHEN and SYDVKM. The CDR3 spans 12 residues, from the cysteine through the phenylalanine. The kept DNA is CDR3 alone, 36 bases in frame from the first base.

This specimen comes from a study of OX40 agonist ivuxolimab in advanced cancers. With respect to the entire study: The costimulatory receptor OX40 (CD134) was targeted by ivuxolimab, a fully human IgG2 agonistic monoclonal antibody. The paper describes the monotherapy dose-escalation part (N of about 47 patients) of the phase I trial of ivuxolimab. Patients were allowed to have had prior anti-PD-1, anti-PD-L1 or anti-CTLA-4 therapy, and around 40% of the dose-escalation patients had previously received checkpoint inhibitors. Among the 52 dose-escalation patients, about 19 had hepatocellular carcinoma, some 15 melanoma, 9 renal cell carcinoma and 9 head and neck cancer. Partial responses occurred in three dose-escalation patients, of whom one had hepatocellular carcinoma and two had cutaneous melanoma. The point of sequencing TCRbeta in the periphery was to test whether ivuxolimab changed TCR sequence diversity and drove clonal T-cell expansion. Intravenous ivuxolimab was administered to patients every 2 weeks at six dose levels: 0.01, 0.1, 0.3, 1.5, 3 and 10 mg/kg. The dose-escalation cohort was 82.7% male with a mean age of about 60 years, ranging from about 23 to 85.

The research as a whole found: At doses of 0.1 to 3.0 mg/kg, clonal expansion of both CD4+ and CD8+ T cells in blood was seen between baseline and week 6. Low levels of normalized T-cell clonal expansion were also seen in some patients who did not respond. Partial responders in the 0.1-3.0 mg/kg groups had among the lowest normalized peripheral clonal expansion, especially among CD8+ T cells. Which antigens the clonally expanded peripheral T cells were specific for was not determined. On average, CD8+ T cells showed more expanded clones than CD4+ T cells after ivuxolimab.

Patients with autoimmune disease history or receiving systemic immunosuppression were excluded from the trial. Peripheral blood for TCR sequencing was collected from all dose cohorts at baseline, on cycle 4 day 1, and on cycle 7 day 1. The samples were taken from a phase I, first-in-human, multicenter, open-label dose-escalation trial of ivuxolimab. Adults with locally advanced or metastatic melanoma, renal cell carcinoma, hepatocellular carcinoma or head and neck squamous cell carcinoma were enrolled in the trial. Before TCR sequencing, CD4+ and CD8+ T cells were separately sorted from peripheral blood.

The V and J segments used are TRBV28 and TRBJ2-7; matching of 6 bases hints at TRBD1 as the D gene. The starting material was CD4+ or CD8+ T cells sorted from blood, obtained in a trial of the OX40 agonist ivuxolimab. The receptor's source is an adult with an advanced solid tumor such as melanoma, head and neck, liver or kidney cancer. The DNA sequence is as follows: TGTGCCAGCAGACAGGGTACACACGAGCAGTACTTC. This yields the protein CASRQGTHEQYF.